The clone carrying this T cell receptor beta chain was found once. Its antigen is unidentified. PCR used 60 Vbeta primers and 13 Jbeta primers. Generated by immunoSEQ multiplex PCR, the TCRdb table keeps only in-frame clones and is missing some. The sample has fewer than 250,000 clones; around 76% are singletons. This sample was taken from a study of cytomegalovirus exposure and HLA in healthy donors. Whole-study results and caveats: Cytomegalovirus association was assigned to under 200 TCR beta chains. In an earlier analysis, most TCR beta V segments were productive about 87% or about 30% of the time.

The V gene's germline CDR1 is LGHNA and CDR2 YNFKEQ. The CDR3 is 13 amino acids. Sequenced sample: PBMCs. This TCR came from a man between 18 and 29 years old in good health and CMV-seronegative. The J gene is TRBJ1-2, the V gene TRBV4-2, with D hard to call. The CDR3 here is CATRSGVSYGYTF. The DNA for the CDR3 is TGTGCGACGCGTAGCGGGGTGTCCTATGGCTACACCTTC.